The rows below give T cell receptor beta chains drawn from one sample of a study of T cells after yellow fever vaccination. A single record per CDR3 protein comes from TCRdb applying MiXCR to the 5' RACE reads. The sample includes approximately 550,000 distinct CDR3 sequences, under 25% of them seen just once. The sample in question was PBMCs, obtained 15 days after the yellow fever booster vaccination. These receptors originate from a man aged 25-45 years who received the YFV17D yellow fever vaccine. CDR3s include the opening cysteine and the closing phenylalanine or tryptophan. The D gene is left open where the match is weak. Some rows mark clone size as missing; the rest say once, few, many or name a class of expanded clone.

TRBV5-1	-	12	TRBJ2-7	-	CASSLGDNEQYF	TGCGCCAGCAGCTTGGGGGACAACGAGCAGTACTTC
TRBV12-3/TRBV12-4	-	13	TRBJ1-2	-	CASSPDSVYGYTF	TGTGCCAGCAGTCCCGACAGCGTCTATGGCTACACCTTC
TRBV12-5	few	16	TRBJ2-5	TRBD2	CASGSSGLADQETQYF	TGTGCTAGTGGTTCTAGCGGACTAGCGGATCAAGAGACCCAGTACTTC
TRBV7-9	once	14	TRBJ2-7	-	CASSSWTATYEQYF	TGTGCCAGCAGCAGCTGGACCGCTACCTACGAGCAGTACTTC
TRBV10-3	-	14	TRBJ2-7	-	CAIRMSAGSYEQYF	TGTGCCATAAGAATGTCCGCGGGCTCCTACGAGCAGTACTTC
TRBV20-1	-	15	TRBJ2-7	TRBD2	CSAPDAGTSTYEQYF	TGCAGTGCCCCAGACGCGGGGACTAGCACGTACGAGCAGTACTTC
TRBV7-3	-	15	TRBJ1-1	-	CASSFEGRWNTEAFF	TGTGCCAGCAGCTTCGAGGGACGATGGAACACTGAAGCTTTCTTT
TRBV27	-	17	TRBJ2-2	-	CASSSNHGTGITGELFF	TGTGCCAGCAGTTCAAACCATGGTACAGGGATCACCGGGGAGCTGTTTTTT
TRBV6-4	once	13	TRBJ2-5	-	CASSDSAFGTQYF	TGTGCCAGCAGTGACTCGGCGTTTGGAACCCAGTACTTC
TRBV7-3	-	13	TRBJ2-1	TRBD2	CASSSGREREQFF	TGTGCCAGCAGCAGCGGGAGGGAACGGGAGCAGTTCTTC
TRBV5-1	few	16	TRBJ2-1	TRBD2	CASTPLLAGDFSEQFF	TGCGCCAGCACCCCCTTACTAGCGGGAGATTTCAGTGAGCAGTTCTTC
TRBV14	-	18	TRBJ2-3	-	CASSQEGVWRLNTDTQYF	TGTGCCAGCAGCCAAGAGGGAGTGTGGCGACTTAACACAGATACGCAGTATTTT
TRBV20-1	-	15	TRBJ2-5	TRBD2	CSAGRTSGPQETQYF	TGCAGTGCGGGGCGGACTAGCGGACCTCAAGAGACCCAGTACTTC
TRBV5-5	-	13	TRBJ1-1	TRBD1	CASSSPTGVRAFF	TGTGCCAGCAGCTCCCCTACAGGGGTAAGAGCTTTCTTT
TRBV7-9	-	13	TRBJ2-7	TRBD1	CASSWDSLYEQYF	TGTGCCAGCAGCTGGGACAGCCTCTACGAGCAGTACTTC
TRBV5-6	few	15	TRBJ2-7	-	CASSSPAERSYEQYF	TGTGCCAGCAGCTCCCCGGCGGAGCGCTCCTACGAGCAGTACTTC
TRBV7-2	few	15	TRBJ1-6	-	CASSLNGGDNSPLHF	TGTGCCAGCAGCTTAAACGGCGGCGATAATTCACCCCTCCACTTT
TRBV6-5	-	16	TRBJ2-3	TRBD1	CASSYSQGVYTDTQYF	TGTGCCAGCAGTTACTCACAGGGGGTCTACACGGATACGCAGTATTTT
TRBV7-7	-	14	TRBJ2-3	-	CASSLSPSADTQYF	TGTGCTAGCAGCTTATCCCCATCGGCAGATACGCAGTATTTT
TRBV15	-	12	TRBJ1-4	-	CATSRDGEKLFF	TGTGCCACCAGCAGAGACGGCGAAAAACTGTTTTTT
TRBV27	-	13	TRBJ2-7	TRBD2	CASRGGGLGEQYF	TGTGCCAGCAGGGGCGGGGGACTGGGGGAGCAGTACTTC
TRBV20-1	-	14	TRBJ2-5	TRBD2	CSATSGSHQETQYF	TGCAGTGCTACTAGCGGGAGCCACCAAGAGACCCAGTACTTC
TRBV20-1	-	13	TRBJ2-1	-	CSAISPLYNEQFF	TGCAGTGCTATATCTCCCCTCTACAATGAGCAGTTCTTC
TRBV9	many	15	TRBJ2-1	TRBD2	CASSVGAGGYNEQFF	TGTGCCAGCAGCGTAGGAGCGGGAGGGTACAATGAGCAGTTCTTC
TRBV20-1	few	15	TRBJ2-1	-	CSAMTNRIGANEQFF	TGCAGTGCCATGACAAACAGGATCGGGGCCAATGAGCAGTTCTTC
TRBV7-9	-	15	TRBJ1-3	-	CASSYTQGAGNTIYF	TGTGCCAGCAGCTATACGCAGGGAGCTGGAAACACCATATATTTT
TRBV7-2	few	16	TRBJ2-2	TRBD2	CASSLVASGSSGELFF	TGTGCCAGCAGCTTAGTGGCTAGCGGGAGCAGCGGGGAGCTGTTTTTT
TRBV6-2/TRBV6-3	-	14	TRBJ2-2	-	CASRRVSNTGELFF	TGTGCCAGCAGGAGGGTCTCGAACACCGGGGAGCTGTTTTTT
TRBV2	few	14	TRBJ2-5	-	CASRDDRYQETQYF	TGTGCCAGCAGAGACGACAGATACCAAGAGACCCAGTACTTC
TRBV6-1	few	14	TRBJ2-5	-	CASSEPAEQETQYF	TGTGCCAGCAGTGAACCAGCGGAACAAGAGACCCAGTACTTC